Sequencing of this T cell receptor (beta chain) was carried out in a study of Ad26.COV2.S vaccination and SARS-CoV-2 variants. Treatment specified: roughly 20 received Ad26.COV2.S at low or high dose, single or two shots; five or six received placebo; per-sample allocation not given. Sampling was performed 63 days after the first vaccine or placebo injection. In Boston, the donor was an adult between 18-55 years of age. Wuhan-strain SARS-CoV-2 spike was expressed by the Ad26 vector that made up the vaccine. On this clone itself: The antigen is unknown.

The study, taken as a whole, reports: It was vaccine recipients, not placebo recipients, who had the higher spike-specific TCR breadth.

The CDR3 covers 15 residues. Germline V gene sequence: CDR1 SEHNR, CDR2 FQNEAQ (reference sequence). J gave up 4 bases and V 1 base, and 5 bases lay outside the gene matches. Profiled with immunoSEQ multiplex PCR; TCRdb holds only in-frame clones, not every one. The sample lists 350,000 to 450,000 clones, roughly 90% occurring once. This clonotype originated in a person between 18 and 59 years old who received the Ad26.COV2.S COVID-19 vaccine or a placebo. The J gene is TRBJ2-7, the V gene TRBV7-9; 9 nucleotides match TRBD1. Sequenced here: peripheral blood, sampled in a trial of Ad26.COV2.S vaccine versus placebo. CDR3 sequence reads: CASSLGGTGLYEQYF. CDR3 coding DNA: TGTGCCAGCAGCTTAGGTGGGACAGGGCTTTACGAGCAGTACTTC. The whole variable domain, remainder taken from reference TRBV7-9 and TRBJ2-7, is DTGVSQNPRHKITKRGQNVTFRCDPISEHNRLYWYRQTLGQGPEFLTYFQNEAQLEKSRLLSDRFSAERPKGSFSTLEIQRTEQGDSAMYLCASSLGGTGLYEQYFGPGTRLTVT.